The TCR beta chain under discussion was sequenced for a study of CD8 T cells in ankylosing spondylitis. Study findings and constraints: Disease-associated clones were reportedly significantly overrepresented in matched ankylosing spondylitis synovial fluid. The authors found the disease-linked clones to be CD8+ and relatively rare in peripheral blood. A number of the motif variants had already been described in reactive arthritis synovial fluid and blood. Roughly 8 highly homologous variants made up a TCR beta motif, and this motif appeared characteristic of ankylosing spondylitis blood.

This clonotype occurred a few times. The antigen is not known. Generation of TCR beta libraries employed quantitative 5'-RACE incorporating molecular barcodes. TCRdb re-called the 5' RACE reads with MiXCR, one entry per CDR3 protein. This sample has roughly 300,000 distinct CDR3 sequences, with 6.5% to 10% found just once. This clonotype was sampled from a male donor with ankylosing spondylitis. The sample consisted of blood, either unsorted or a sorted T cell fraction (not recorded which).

The CDR3 nucleotides read TGCAGTGCTAGTTATCTAGCGGCCGACAATGAGCAGTTCTTC. Translated: CSASYLAADNEQFF. This sequence joins TRBV20-1 and TRBJ2-1; 7 bases fit TRBD2. The CDR3 is 14 residues long. V lost 3 bases, J lost 5 bases, and 7 bases stayed unmatched. Per germline, CDR1 DFQATT and CDR2 SNEGSKA (reference sequence).